The present T cell receptor (beta chain) was sequenced within a study of memory B cells and T cells in multiple sclerosis. Separate sequencing covered autoproliferating (CFSE-dim) and non-proliferating (CFSE-high) T cells from stimulus-free culture. Pooled replicate wells came from around 5x10^7 CFSE-labeled PBMCs cultured 7 days without stimulus. Repertoires were generated with immunoSEQ multiplex PCR, while TCRdb's copy carries only in-frame clones and drops some. The data contain approximately 32,000 clones, roughly 83% of them singletons. In germline, CDR1 is SEHNR, CDR2 FQNEAQ (reference sequence). J lost 4 bases, V lost 5 bases, and 7 bases had no gene match. The CDR3 spans 16 residues. For this clone: As yet, its antigen is unknown.

The TCR comes from a human donor with multiple sclerosis. The sequenced material came from PBMCs from blood kept in culture. The rearrangement joins TRBV7-9 to TRBJ2-7; the match to TRBD2 covers 14 bases. The CDR3 region is CASSAQTSGGAYEQYF. The DNA for the CDR3 is TGTGCCAGCAGCGCCCAGACTAGCGGGGGGGCGTACGAGCAGTACTTC.